Described below is a single T cell receptor (beta chain) sequence and its context. In germline, CDR1 is SGHRS, CDR2 YFSETQ. This CDR3 contains 14 residues. Trimming removed 0 bases at V and 4 bases at J, with 10 bases between. This sample is part of a study of T cell changes during pregnancy in multiple sclerosis. Profiled with immunoSEQ multiplex PCR; TCRdb holds only in-frame clones, not every one. The data hold 100,000 or so clones, with 80% to 95% observed a single time. The sequenced sample was peripheral blood, obtained after pregnancy. The sequence was obtained from a female donor with multiple sclerosis, enrolled in a pregnancy study. The V call is TRBV5-1, the J call TRBJ1-2; D unclear. In nucleotides, the CDR3 is TGCGCCAGCAGCTTGGCCGAAGTGGCCTATGGCTACACCTTC. It translates to CASSLAEVAYGYTF.